The rows below give T cell receptor beta chains drawn from one sample of a study of blood T cells in healthy people across ages. TCRdb re-analysed the 5' RACE reads in MiXCR, keeping a single row per CDR3 protein. The profile shows 550,000 to 750,000 distinct CDR3 sequences, under 25% of them singletons. The sequenced sample was blood. The receptors stem from a man between 65 and 85 years old in good health. Both conserved end residues are part of each CDR3. Each record gives: CDR3 length, V gene, J gene, D gene, clone size, CDR3 DNA, CDR3 protein. A D gene is named only where the DNA matches it firmly. Expanded clones get a size class; other rows say once, few or many, or leave the size out.

>14|TRBV5-1|TRBJ2-1|TRBD2|.
TGCGCCAGCAGCCTAAGAGCGGGAGAGGATGAGCAGTTCTTC
CASSLRAGEDEQFF
>14|TRBV12-3/TRBV12-4|TRBJ2-5|.|few
TGTGCCAGCAGTTTAAGAGCTGGGAGAAAGACCCAGTACTTC
CASSLRAGRKTQYF
>13|TRBV18|TRBJ2-1|.|.
TGTGCCAGCTCACCACGGGAGTTCAGTGAGCAGTTCTTC
CASSPREFSEQFF
>19|TRBV28|TRBJ2-3|TRBD2|few
TGTGCCAGCAGTTTGGGCCTAGCGGGAGCGCCCCATAGCACAGATACGCAGTATTTT
CASSLGLAGAPHSTDTQYF
>17|TRBV6-5|TRBJ2-1|.|few
TGTGCCAGCAGTTACCCCCGAGGTAGCGGCACTTGGGGGGAGCAGTTCTTC
CASSYPRGSGTWGEQFF
>16|TRBV11-2|TRBJ2-1|.|.
TGTGCCAGCAGCTTAGTTTCGGCTAGCGCGTACAATGAGCAGTTCTTC
CASSLVSASAYNEQFF
>13|TRBV29-1|TRBJ1-2|.|few
TGCAGCGTTGAAGGAGCAGGGAGCTATGGCTACACCTTC
CSVEGAGSYGYTF
>15|TRBV20-1|TRBJ2-1|.|.
TGCAGTGCTAGAGGGGAGCACCTTACCTACAATGAGCAGTTCTTC
CSARGEHLTYNEQFF
>18|TRBV28|TRBJ2-3|.|many
TGTGCCAGCAGTCCCTCTGGGTATTACACGAATAGCACAGATACGCAGTATTTT
CASSPSGYYTNSTDTQYF
>11|TRBV20-1|TRBJ2-7|.|few
TGCAGTGCTAGTCCCGCTAACGAGCAGTACTTC
CSASPANEQYF
>16|TRBV7-2|TRBJ2-7|.|few
TGTGCCAGCAGCTTAGGCCAGGGGCTTCCAACGTACGAGCAGTACTTC
CASSLGQGLPTYEQYF
>13|TRBV29-1|TRBJ1-1|.|few
TGCAGCGTTGAGGGGCAGATGAACGCTGAAGCTTTCTTT
CSVEGQMNAEAFF
>14|TRBV2|TRBJ1-3|.|.
TGTGCCAGCGTCGCCGGGACGACTGGAAACACCATATATTTT
CASVAGTTGNTIYF